The 17 T cell receptor beta chains listed next were all sequenced from one sample in a study of human T cells and chemical hapten exposure. TCRdb independently ran MiXCR on the RACE reads; one entry per CDR3 protein. Here the sample spans over 150,000 distinct CDR3 sequences, 28% being singletons. Time point indicated: patch test 3, about 24 weeks after DPC sensitization. Indicated treatment: therapeutic diphenylcyclopropenone sensitization with weekly scalp DPC. The sequences come from whole blood, collected in connection with sensitization to the hapten diphenylcyclopropenone (DPC). The receptors stem from a woman under 30 with alopecia areata. Some clones in this sample may be carry-over from other donors' samples.

The chain couples TRBV6-7 to TRBJ1-1, with D perhaps matching TRBD1 (6 bases). TRBV6-7 is given ORF status, its function remaining uncertain. The CDR3 loop spans 14 amino acids. The V end lost 4 bases, the J end lost 3 bases, and 12 bases lay between the germline ends. The CDR3, as DNA: TGTGCCAGCAGTTCCCCAAACAGGGACACTGAAGCTTTCTTT. It codes for CASSSPNRDTEAFF.

The J gene is TRBJ1-2, the V gene TRBV7-2; D is ambiguous. The CDR3 totals 13 residues. V was shortened by 2 bases and J by 10 bases, with 14 bases between the two germline ends. From germline, CDR1 is SGHTA and CDR2 FQGNSA. CDR3 in amino acids: CASSLLGLVAYTF. Written as DNA, the CDR3 is TGTGCCAGCAGCTTACTAGGGCTTGTGGCCTACACCTTC.

The V call is TRBV10-3, the J call TRBJ2-1; 8 bases are shared with TRBD2. Germline-derived CDR1 and CDR2 are ENHRY and SYGVKD. V lost 10 bases and J lost 6; bases outside the gene matches: 8. The CDR3 runs to 13 residues. This chain's CDR3 is CATSGTSPNEQFF. CDR3 DNA: TGTGCCACCTCCGGGACTAGTCCCAATGAGCAGTTCTTC.

In its sample, this clonotype was seen a few times. The J gene is TRBJ1-5, the V gene TRBV20-1; D not certain. Germline V gene lookup returns CDR1 DFQATT and CDR2 SNEGSKA (reference sequence). The CDR3 is made up of 17 amino acids. V gave up 0 bases and J gave up 7 bases, with 22 bases separating them. Here the CDR3 DNA reads TGCAGTGCTAGAGATCAGGAGGACCTAACTGGTCTACAGCCCCAGCATTTT. Translating gives CSARDQEDLTGLQPQHF.

This rearrangement joins TRBV20-1 to TRBJ2-3; 7 nucleotides line up with TRBD1. The germline V gene has CDR1 DFQATT and CDR2 SNEGSKA (reference sequence). CDR3 length equals 13 residues. V dropped 5 bases and J dropped 2; count of bases not matched to a gene: 4. As DNA, the CDR3 is TGCAGTGCTCGACAGGGATTCACAGATACGCAGTATTTT. The encoded protein is CSARQGFTDTQYF.

This clonotype was seen a few times. The V and J genes are TRBV6-2 or TRBV6-3 and TRBJ2-3, with 8 bases lining up with TRBD1. The CDR3 loop spans 14 amino acids. CDR1 and CDR2 (germline): MNHEY, SVGEGT. V was pared by 5 bases and J by 9 bases, with 10 bases of the junction left unmatched. This CDR3 is CASSRQGLGVTQYF. As DNA, the CDR3 is TGTGCCAGCAGTCGACAGGGGCTCGGAGTGACGCAGTATTTT.

This clonotype turned up a few times. The V and J genes are TRBV7-2 and TRBJ1-2; TRBD1 aligns across 7 bases. Trimming at V came to 3 bases and at J to 2 bases, leaving 6 bases not matched to a gene. Germline V gene sequence: CDR1 SGHTA, CDR2 FQGNSA. The CDR3 spans 15 residues. Here the CDR3 reads CASSFGRGGNYGYTF. CDR3 bases: TGTGCCAGCAGCTTCGGCAGGGGGGGAAACTATGGCTACACCTTC.

The chain couples TRBV29-1 to TRBJ2-1, with TRBD2 matching over 12 bases. Germline CDR1 reads SQVTM; CDR2 reads ANQGSEA. After removal of 6 bases from V and 7 bases from J, the junction contained 4 bases not matched to a gene. The CDR3 covers 13 residues. CDR3 DNA: TGCAGCGTGGGGGGACTAGCGGGTAATGAGCAGTTCTTC. This gives the protein CSVGGLAGNEQFF.

This chain connects TRBV24-1 to TRBJ2-3, with TRBD2 matching over 8 bases. CDR3 length: 16 residues. Germline CDR1 reads KGHDR; CDR2 reads SFDVKD. Germline trimming cut 7 bases from V and 5 bases from J; bases unmatched to any gene: 13. The CDR3 loop reads CATRGTSGRSIDTQYF. The CDR3 DNA reads TGTGCCACCAGGGGCACCAGCGGGAGATCTATAGATACGCAGTATTTT.

For the CDR3, the DNA is TGTGCCACCAGTGATCCGCAGGGGGCGGCAGATACGCAGTATTTT. This sequence encodes CATSDPQGAADTQYF. The chain recombines TRBV24-1 with TRBJ2-3; 8 bases fit TRBD1. The CDR3 has 15 amino acids. Trimming at V came to 3 bases and at J to 4 bases, leaving 5 bases not matched to a gene. CDR1 is KGHDR, CDR2 SFDVKD, per germline.

The genes are TRBV10-3 and TRBJ2-1, with TRBD2 matching over 11 bases. CDR3 length: 18 amino acids. Germline values: CDR1 ENHRY, CDR2 SYGVKD. The junction had 10 bases not matched to a gene; V was cut back by 2 bases and J by 4 bases. CDR3: CAISENPPLAGVYNEQFF. In DNA form, the CDR3 reads TGTGCCATCAGTGAGAATCCTCCACTAGCGGGAGTATACAATGAGCAGTTCTTC.

The genes are TRBV2 and TRBJ2-7, with 7 bases lining up with TRBD1. CDR3 length: 18 residues. Per germline, CDR1 SNHLY and CDR2 FYNNEI. J gave up 0 bases and V 6 bases, and 17 bases lay outside the gene matches. The CDR3 coding sequence is TGTGCCAGCAGCCTAACCCCCCCGGACAGGACGAGCTCCTACGAGCAGTACTTC. Translation: CASSLTPPDRTSSYEQYF.

This clonotype was recorded a few times. This chain joins TRBV7-6 and TRBJ2-7; D is unresolved. The CDR3 has 16 amino acids. CDR1 and CDR2 (germline): SGHVS, FNYEAQ. Deletions cut 1 base from V and 0 bases from J, with 13 bases between. Here the CDR3 reads CASSLESDVSSYEQYF. The CDR3 bases are TGTGCCAGCAGCTTAGAGTCGGACGTAAGCTCCTACGAGCAGTACTTC.

This rearrangement joins TRBV29-1 to TRBJ1-4; no firm D call. The CDR3 has 14 residues. Between the trimmed V and J ends, which lost 4 bases and 7 bases, there was a span of 16 bases. The germline CDR1 and CDR2 sequences are SQVTM and ANQGSEA. The CDR3 is CSVVGGKLGEKLFF. The CDR3 coding sequence is TGCAGCGTTGTGGGAGGAAAGTTAGGTGAAAAACTGTTTTTT.

CDR3 region: CAISVMLGWEPLDYGYTF. CDR3 in DNA: TGTGCCATCAGTGTAATGTTGGGTTGGGAGCCCTTGGACTATGGCTACACCTTC. This chain joins TRBV10-3 and TRBJ1-2; D is undetermined. Trimming pared 4 bases from V and 3 bases from J, leaving 24 bases between. Germline loops: CDR1 ENHRY, CDR2 SYGVKD. There are 18 residues in the CDR3.

This clonotype was found many times. V is TRBV9 and J is TRBJ2-5; D remains ambiguous. The CDR3 totals 13 residues. Germline V gene sequence: CDR1 SGDLS, CDR2 YYNGEE. V was cut by 1 base and J by 2 bases, with 6 bases left in between. CDR3 bases: TGTGCCAGCAGCGTAAATCCTCAAGAGACCCAGTACTTC. Translated, it gives CASSVNPQETQYF.

This chain uses TRBV7-2 with TRBJ2-7, with D possibly matching TRBD1 (6 bases). The CDR3 has 14 residues. V was shortened by 4 bases and J by 0 bases, with 10 bases between the two germline ends. Germline V gene sequence: CDR1 SGHTA, CDR2 FQGNSA. CDR3 nucleotides: TGTGCCAGCAGCTCCTGGACAGACTCCTACGAGCAGTACTTC. Protein sequence: CASSSWTDSYEQYF.